The rows below give T cell receptor beta chains drawn from one sample of a study of CXCR3-negative and CXCR3-positive naive CD8 T cells. TCRdb reanalyzed the 5' RACE reads and collapses them to one entry per CDR3 protein, without DNA. In all, the sample yields under 75,000 distinct CDR3 sequences. The sample taken for sequencing was naive CXCR3- CD8+ T cells from blood. These receptors were obtained from a human donor in good health. Some clones in this sample may be carry-over from other donors' samples. Both conserved end residues are part of each CDR3. Fields, in order: V gene, J gene, CDR3 protein.

TRBV14	TRBJ2-7	CASSLPGAYEQYF
TRBV4-2	TRBJ1-1	CASSHQLGTGNTEAFF
TRBV20-1	TRBJ1-1	CSAPPGTYSNTEAFF
TRBV6-5	TRBJ2-1	CASSYTGQGNNEQFF
TRBV28	TRBJ2-5	CASSLPLGGSGGALETQYF
TRBV12-3/TRBV12-4	TRBJ2-2	CASSYRGRGTGELFF
TRBV29-1	TRBJ2-7	CSVVTGYEQYF
TRBV28	TRBJ2-7	CASSTGHSYEQYF
TRBV2	TRBJ1-2	CASSEQLWDKGVTF
TRBV21-1	TRBJ1-1	CASSPFLTEAFF
TRBV9	TRBJ1-2	CASGRTGYGYTF
TRBV2	TRBJ2-7	CASKREDEQYF
TRBV29-1	TRBJ1-1	CSVGLDTEAFF
TRBV7-9	TRBJ2-5	CASSSYQETQYF
TRBV4-1	TRBJ2-7	CASSQENHEQYF
TRBV9	TRBJ2-1	CASSPADRAFRFF
TRBV9	TRBJ2-5	CASSAYPAEDLQETQYF
TRBV29-1	TRBJ2-1	CSVVNPGKHNEQFF
TRBV5-1	TRBJ1-1	CASSQGAMGEAFF
TRBV28	TRBJ1-1	CASSLLEGARTEAFF
TRBV6-4	TRBJ2-7	CASSPDRGSPYEQYF
TRBV20-1	TRBJ2-7	CSATGGVSYEQYF
TRBV4-2	TRBJ2-2	CASSPRGVGAGELFF